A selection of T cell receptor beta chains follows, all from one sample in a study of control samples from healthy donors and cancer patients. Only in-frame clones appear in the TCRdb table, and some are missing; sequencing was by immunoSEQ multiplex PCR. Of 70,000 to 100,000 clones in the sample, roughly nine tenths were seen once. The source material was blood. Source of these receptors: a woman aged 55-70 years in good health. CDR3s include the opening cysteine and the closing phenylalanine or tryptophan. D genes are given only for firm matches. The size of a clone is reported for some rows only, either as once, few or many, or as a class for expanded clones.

cdr3_aa: CASSSTDTQYF
cdr3_nt: TGTGCCAGCAGCTCCACAGATACGCAGTATTTT
clone_size: few
v_call: TRBV5-6
j_call: TRBJ2-3
d_call: .

cdr3_aa: CSAGGTGSYNEQFF
cdr3_nt: TGCAGCGCCGGTGGGACAGGGTCCTACAATGAGCAGTTCTTC
clone_size: many
v_call: TRBV29-1
j_call: TRBJ2-1
d_call: TRBD1

cdr3_aa: CASSQDPGRRGNEQFF
cdr3_nt: TGTGCCAGCAGCCAGGACCCGGGACGGAGGGGCAATGAGCAGTTCTTC
clone_size: .
v_call: TRBV4-2
j_call: TRBJ2-1
d_call: .

cdr3_aa: CASSAVTGETQYF
cdr3_nt: TGTGCCAGCAGCGCGGTGACAGGAGAGACCCAGTACTTC
clone_size: .
v_call: TRBV9
j_call: TRBJ2-5
d_call: .

cdr3_aa: CASSLRGRGSYNEQFF
cdr3_nt: TGTGCCAGCAGCTTAAGAGGGAGAGGGTCCTACAATGAGCAGTTCTTC
clone_size: .
v_call: TRBV7-3
j_call: TRBJ2-1
d_call: .

cdr3_aa: CASSLRQNTEAFF
cdr3_nt: TGTGCCAGCAGCCTTAGACAGAACACTGAAGCTTTCTTT
clone_size: .
v_call: TRBV3-1/TRBV3-2
j_call: TRBJ1-1
d_call: .

cdr3_aa: CASTYHPLLGETQYF
cdr3_nt: TGTGCCAGCACTTACCATCCCTTACTGGGGGAGACCCAGTACTTC
clone_size: .
v_call: TRBV6-6
j_call: TRBJ2-5
d_call: .

cdr3_aa: CASSPRPGQGEAFF
cdr3_nt: TGTGCCAGCAGCCCTCGGCCCGGACAGGGAGAAGCTTTCTTT
clone_size: .
v_call: TRBV9
j_call: TRBJ1-1
d_call: TRBD1

cdr3_aa: CASSQDGRKLFF
cdr3_nt: TGCGCCAGCAGCCAAGATGGACGAAAACTGTTTTTT
clone_size: .
v_call: TRBV4-3
j_call: TRBJ1-4
d_call: .

cdr3_aa: CASSEAGGIRSQPQHF
cdr3_nt: TGTGCCAGCAGTGAAGCAGGGGGAATACGAAGTCAGCCCCAGCATTTT
clone_size: few
v_call: TRBV6-1
j_call: TRBJ1-5
d_call: .

cdr3_aa: CASSPPPSSGGTNEQFF
cdr3_nt: TGTGCCAGCTCACCACCTCCTTCTAGCGGGGGTACAAATGAGCAGTTCTTC
clone_size: .
v_call: TRBV18
j_call: TRBJ2-1
d_call: TRBD2

cdr3_aa: CASSPTGGGQETQYF
cdr3_nt: TGTGCCAGCAGCCCCACAGGGGGCGGCCAAGAGACCCAGTACTTC
clone_size: .
v_call: TRBV28
j_call: TRBJ2-5
d_call: TRBD1

cdr3_aa: CASSLDHYGYTF
cdr3_nt: TGTGCCAGCAGCTTAGATCACTATGGCTACACCTTC
clone_size: once
v_call: TRBV7-2
j_call: TRBJ1-2
d_call: .

cdr3_aa: CASSSRWDNYGYTF
cdr3_nt: TGTGCCAGCAGTTCCCGGTGGGATAACTATGGCTACACCTTC
clone_size: .
v_call: TRBV6-2/TRBV6-3
j_call: TRBJ1-2
d_call: .

cdr3_aa: CASSPSTSGGYEQYF
cdr3_nt: TGTGCCAGCTCACCGAGTACTAGCGGGGGATACGAGCAGTACTTC
clone_size: .
v_call: TRBV18
j_call: TRBJ2-7
d_call: TRBD2

cdr3_aa: CASREGQETQYF
cdr3_nt: TGTGCCAGCAGGGAAGGGCAAGAGACCCAGTACTTC
clone_size: once
v_call: TRBV2
j_call: TRBJ2-5
d_call: .

cdr3_aa: CASSHYTTGWGETQYF
cdr3_nt: TGTGCCAGCAGCCATTATACTACAGGGTGGGGGGAGACCCAGTACTTC
clone_size: .
v_call: TRBV3-1/TRBV3-2
j_call: TRBJ2-5
d_call: .

cdr3_aa: CASSGDTRMNTEAFF
cdr3_nt: TGTGCCAGCTCAGGGGACACACGCATGAACACTGAAGCTTTCTTT
clone_size: .
v_call: TRBV18
j_call: TRBJ1-1
d_call: .

cdr3_aa: CASSFGVTEAFF
cdr3_nt: TGTGCCAGCAGCTTCGGGGTCACTGAAGCTTTCTTT
clone_size: .
v_call: TRBV7-9
j_call: TRBJ1-1
d_call: .

cdr3_aa: CASSRGTGTVAFF
cdr3_nt: TGTGCCAGCAGTCGGGGGACAGGGACAGTCGCTTTCTTT
clone_size: .
v_call: TRBV12-3/TRBV12-4
j_call: TRBJ1-1
d_call: TRBD1

cdr3_aa: CASTRSAEAFF
cdr3_nt: TGTGCCAGCACCCGAAGCGCCGAAGCTTTCTTT
clone_size: .
v_call: TRBV2
j_call: TRBJ1-1
d_call: .

cdr3_aa: CASSLGPASSGNTIYF
cdr3_nt: TGTGCCAGCAGCTTAGGGCCAGCGAGCTCTGGAAACACCATATATTTT
clone_size: .
v_call: TRBV7-2
j_call: TRBJ1-3
d_call: .

cdr3_aa: CASSQEIDVSTGELFF
cdr3_nt: TGCGCCAGCAGCCAAGAAATCGACGTTAGCACCGGGGAGCTGTTTTTT
clone_size: .
v_call: TRBV4-3
j_call: TRBJ2-2
d_call: .

cdr3_aa: CASSLTPQETQYF
cdr3_nt: TGTGCCAGCAGCTTAACTCCACAAGAGACCCAGTACTTC
clone_size: .
v_call: TRBV5-6
j_call: TRBJ2-5
d_call: .

cdr3_aa: CASSLDAAGYTF
cdr3_nt: TGCGCCAGCAGCTTGGATGCGGCTGGCTACACCTTC
clone_size: .
v_call: TRBV5-1
j_call: TRBJ1-2
d_call: .

cdr3_aa: CASSPPVNWQPQHF
cdr3_nt: TGTGCCAGCAGTCCCCCAGTAAATTGGCAGCCCCAGCATTTT
clone_size: .
v_call: TRBV6-5
j_call: TRBJ1-5
d_call: .

cdr3_aa: CASSSDQETQYF
cdr3_nt: TGTGCCAGCTCCTCGGACCAAGAGACCCAGTACTTC
clone_size: once
v_call: TRBV18
j_call: TRBJ2-5
d_call: .

cdr3_aa: CASSLSAGVSQPQHF
cdr3_nt: TGTGCCAGCAGTTTATCAGCAGGGGTGAGTCAGCCCCAGCATTTT
clone_size: .
v_call: TRBV27
j_call: TRBJ1-5
d_call: .

cdr3_aa: CASSPQIQETQYF
cdr3_nt: TGTGCCAGCAGCCCACAGATCCAAGAGACCCAGTACTTC
clone_size: .
v_call: TRBV7-7
j_call: TRBJ2-5
d_call: .

cdr3_aa: CASSVSRAPNYGYTF
cdr3_nt: TGTGCCAGCAGCGTCTCCAGGGCTCCCAACTATGGCTACACCTTC
clone_size: .
v_call: TRBV7-2
j_call: TRBJ1-2
d_call: .

cdr3_aa: CAWRGGHSYEQYF
cdr3_nt: TGTGCCTGGAGGGGCGGGCACTCCTACGAGCAGTACTTC
clone_size: once
v_call: TRBV30
j_call: TRBJ2-7
d_call: .

cdr3_aa: CAISEGGRGYTF
cdr3_nt: TGTGCCATCAGTGAGGGGGGACGGGGCTACACCTTC
clone_size: .
v_call: TRBV10-3
j_call: TRBJ1-2
d_call: .

cdr3_aa: CSALGEGEQFF
cdr3_nt: TGCAGTGCTCTGGGGGAGGGTGAGCAGTTCTTC
clone_size: .
v_call: TRBV20-1
j_call: TRBJ2-1
d_call: TRBD2

cdr3_aa: CASSRGGGQETQYF
cdr3_nt: TGTGCCAGCAGCCGTGGCGGGGGCCAAGAGACCCAGTACTTC
clone_size: .
v_call: TRBV7-9
j_call: TRBJ2-5
d_call: TRBD2

cdr3_aa: CASSTLSVGYGYTF
cdr3_nt: TGTGCCAGCAGCACCCTGTCGGTCGGCTATGGCTACACCTTC
clone_size: .
v_call: TRBV5-6
j_call: TRBJ1-2
d_call: .

cdr3_aa: CASKGDNEQFF
cdr3_nt: TGTGCCAGTAAAGGAGACAATGAGCAGTTCTTC
clone_size: few
v_call: TRBV19
j_call: TRBJ2-1
d_call: .

cdr3_aa: CASSSQGGDQPQHF
cdr3_nt: TGCGCCAGCAGCTCGCAGGGAGGCGATCAGCCCCAGCATTTT
clone_size: .
v_call: TRBV5-1
j_call: TRBJ1-5
d_call: .

cdr3_aa: CASSFLGARAEETQYF
cdr3_nt: TGTGCCAGCAGTTTTCTAGGGGCACGGGCGGAAGAGACCCAGTACTTC
clone_size: .
v_call: TRBV28
j_call: TRBJ2-5
d_call: .

cdr3_aa: CASSHPGQGRGGAWETQYF
cdr3_nt: TGTGCCAGCAGCCACCCGGGACAGGGAAGGGGTGGGGCTTGGGAGACCCAGTACTTC
clone_size: .
v_call: TRBV3-1/TRBV3-2
j_call: TRBJ2-5
d_call: TRBD1

cdr3_aa: CASSPTGTEYGYTF
cdr3_nt: TGTGCCAGCAGCCCAACGGGGACAGAATATGGCTACACCTTC
clone_size: .
v_call: TRBV7-8
j_call: TRBJ1-2
d_call: TRBD1

cdr3_aa: CSVVSQDHGYTF
cdr3_nt: TGCAGCGTTGTATCGCAGGATCATGGCTACACCTTC
clone_size: .
v_call: TRBV29-1
j_call: TRBJ1-2
d_call: .

cdr3_aa: CASSIDEKEPQYF
cdr3_nt: TGTGCCAGTAGTATAGATGAGAAGGAGCCGCAGTACTTC
clone_size: .
v_call: TRBV19
j_call: TRBJ2-7
d_call: .

cdr3_aa: CAISDFYEQFF
cdr3_nt: TGTGCCATCAGTGACTTTTATGAGCAGTTCTTC
clone_size: .
v_call: TRBV10-3
j_call: TRBJ2-1
d_call: .

cdr3_aa: CASSPPRDYGYTF
cdr3_nt: TGTGCCAGCAGCCCTCCGCGGGACTATGGCTACACCTTC
clone_size: .
v_call: TRBV7-8
j_call: TRBJ1-2
d_call: .

cdr3_aa: CASSLYGTGGREKLFF
cdr3_nt: TGTGCCAGCAGTTTATACGGGACAGGGGGCAGAGAAAAACTGTTTTTT
clone_size: .
v_call: TRBV28
j_call: TRBJ1-4
d_call: TRBD1

cdr3_aa: CASQGGTNEKLFF
cdr3_nt: TGTGCCAGCCAGGGAGGAACTAATGAAAAACTGTTTTTT
clone_size: .
v_call: TRBV6-5
j_call: TRBJ1-4
d_call: .

cdr3_aa: CASRLTGLHGYTF
cdr3_nt: TGTGCCAGCAGATTGACAGGGCTTCATGGCTACACCTTC
clone_size: .
v_call: TRBV27
j_call: TRBJ1-2
d_call: TRBD1

cdr3_aa: CASSVGAGGPGAEAFF
cdr3_nt: TGTGCCAGCAGCGTAGGAGCAGGAGGGCCCGGCGCTGAAGCTTTCTTT
clone_size: .
v_call: TRBV9
j_call: TRBJ1-1
d_call: .

cdr3_aa: CASKGGSGDTEAFF
cdr3_nt: TGTGCCAGCAAAGGAGGGAGTGGTGACACTGAAGCTTTCTTT
clone_size: .
v_call: TRBV6-5
j_call: TRBJ1-1
d_call: .

cdr3_aa: CASSQDFARTDTQYF
cdr3_nt: TGTGCCAGCAGCCAAGATTTTGCGAGGACAGATACGCAGTATTTT
clone_size: .
v_call: TRBV3-1/TRBV3-2
j_call: TRBJ2-3
d_call: .

cdr3_aa: CASSLALRGAVTEAFF
cdr3_nt: TGCGCCAGCAGCTTGGCTTTGCGGGGGGCTGTCACTGAAGCTTTCTTT
clone_size: .
v_call: TRBV5-1
j_call: TRBJ1-1
d_call: .

cdr3_aa: CASSQGVTGTTIWAFF
cdr3_nt: TGTGCCAGCAGCCAAGGAGTTACAGGAACGACCATATGGGCTTTCTTT
clone_size: .
v_call: TRBV3-1/TRBV3-2
j_call: TRBJ1-1
d_call: .

cdr3_aa: CASGPSGADTQYF
cdr3_nt: TGTGCTAGTGGCCCGAGCGGAGCAGATACGCAGTATTTT
clone_size: .
v_call: TRBV12-5
j_call: TRBJ2-3
d_call: .

cdr3_aa: CASSTQDRGGYGYTF
cdr3_nt: TGTGCCAGCAGCACCCAGGATAGGGGAGGATATGGCTACACCTTC
clone_size: .
v_call: TRBV5-4
j_call: TRBJ1-2
d_call: .

cdr3_aa: CAWSETAKNIQYF
cdr3_nt: TGTGCCTGGAGTGAGACAGCCAAAAACATTCAGTACTTC
clone_size: .
v_call: TRBV30
j_call: TRBJ2-4
d_call: .

cdr3_aa: CASSQAATNEKLFF
cdr3_nt: TGTGCCAGCAGCCAAGCAGCAACTAATGAAAAACTGTTTTTT
clone_size: .
v_call: TRBV3-1/TRBV3-2
j_call: TRBJ1-4
d_call: .

cdr3_aa: CATSSRETGVGYTF
cdr3_nt: TGTGCCACCAGCAGTCGGGAGACAGGGGTGGGCTACACCTTC
clone_size: .
v_call: TRBV15
j_call: TRBJ1-2
d_call: TRBD1

cdr3_aa: CASSPAGGTGHTEAFF
cdr3_nt: TGTGCCAGCAGCCCCGCCGGGGGAACAGGGCACACTGAAGCTTTCTTT
clone_size: .
v_call: TRBV5-4
j_call: TRBJ1-1
d_call: .

cdr3_aa: CASSLTGGENSPLHF
cdr3_nt: TGTGCCAGCAGCCTTACAGGGGGGGAGAATTCACCCCTCCACTTT
clone_size: .
v_call: TRBV3-1/TRBV3-2
j_call: TRBJ1-6
d_call: TRBD1